Below, one T cell receptor (beta chain) is given with its context. Its antigen remains undetermined. Per-nucleotide qualities are absent, and no much larger clonotype sits a single base away. The library was built by means of multiplex PCR. The run used an Illumina HiSeq 2500. TCRbeta libraries were built by three rounds of nested PCR using primers (Table S4), following protocols modified from ARM-PCR. Before sequencing, PCR products in the 200-500 bp range were cut out of the gel and cleaned up using the QIAquick gel extraction kit. The paper's processing steps were these. Trimmomatic was used to clean the reads, FLASH was used to merge the reads into complete CDR3 sequences, and MiTCR was used to assign the reads to V(D)J germline segments. VDJtools was used to compute clonal diversity as the inverse Simpson's index. A read counted as productive if the sequence was in-frame and lacked a premature stop codon. TCRdb trimmed public reads at Q25 via fastp, called clones via MiXCR and kept in-frame beta chains. Each CDR3 protein gets just one entry, which takes the most common genes and DNA from the rows behind it. These V and J calls originate from TCRdb's pipeline instead of the authors' own analysis. In this sample the table shows around 99,000 distinct CDR3 sequences, about 64% of which occur a single time. About 20% of the sample rests with the top ten.

The data belong to a study of tumor and adjacent non-tumor tissue in lung cancer (dated by TCRdb to the late 2010s). Turning to the overall study: Patients with adenocarcinoma (12), squamous cell carcinoma (2) and small cell lung cancer (1) were included in the cohort. Among the approximately 15 patients, ages ranged from about 31 to 76 years, roughly ten were men and 5 were women, and disease was TNM stage I to III. Sequencing produced 125,075,908 productive TCRbeta reads in total, an average of approximately 4 million reads per sample. The study compared bulk TCRbeta repertoires from lung tumor tissue and matched distant non-tumor lung tissue of about 15 lung cancer patients. For each patient, one tumor sample and one normal lung sample were taken, giving thirty paired specimens that underwent TCRbeta CDR3 sequencing. Overall results and qualifications from the work: The top 100 clones accounted for a significantly larger cumulative portion of the repertoire in normal lung than in tumor tissue. TCR diversity (inverse Simpson) was significantly higher in tumor than in normal lung tissue (roughly 430 vs 170, P = 0.0075, Mann-Whitney U test). Only roughly 16 patients were in the cohort, and the authors stated that larger samples and more detailed clinical data are needed. The sequencing platform is not named in the methods, and unique molecular identifiers are not mentioned. Significantly higher TCR diversity was found in younger patients, and higher tumor TCR diversity was associated with shorter overall and disease-free survival. Because peripheral blood was not sequenced, blood TCRbeta repertoires in the lung cancer patients of the study were not examined.

RNA was isolated from bulk, unsorted tissue, and RNA quality was assessed with a NanoDrop ND-1000 and an Agilent 2100. For the normal lung samples, distant non-tumor tissue was collected more than 3 cm away from the tumor edge. All donors had newly diagnosed lung cancer, had not received prior chemotherapy, and were admitted for thoracic surgery in China between August and November 2014. Patients with previous radiotherapy or chemotherapy, or with another concurrent cancer, were excluded from the study. Surgical tissue pieces of 1-2 cm3 were preserved in RNAlater solution and were kept at -80 degrees C until use. As encoded in the germline V gene, CDR1 is MNHNS while CDR2 is SASEGT. V ends up 0 bases short and J 6 bases short, with an unmatched junction base count of 5. The cysteine opens and the phenylalanine closes a CDR3 of 15 amino acids. Just the 45-base CDR3 DNA is kept, in frame starting at base 1.

This chain joins TRBV6-1 to TRBJ2-1; 7 central nucleotides agree with TRBD2. The TCR originated in a man between 60 and 75 years old with non-small cell lung cancer. The sample consisted of distant non-tumor lung tissue. The DNA reads as follows: TGTGCCAGCAGTGAAGCAGAAGCGGGATGCAATGAGCAGTTCTTC. The translation is CASSEAEAGCNEQFF.